A selection of T cell receptor beta chains follows, all from one sample in a study of T cell repertoires in cytomegalovirus infection. Which antigens these TCRs recognize remains unknown. MiXCR, run by TCRdb on the reads, gives a single entry per CDR3 protein. The sample lists roughly 220,000 distinct CDR3 sequences; around 40% were seen once. The sequences come from CD8+ T cells from cultured PBMCs, collected from culture after CMV antigen stimulation. These receptors originate from a human donor in good health (CMV status not recorded). Some clones in this sample may be carry-over from other donors' samples. Each CDR3 is given with its conserved first and last residue. Fields, in order: J gene, V gene, clone size, D gene, CDR3 DNA, CDR3 protein. D genes are given only for firm matches. Only some rows state a clone size, as once, few, many or a class for expanded clones.

TRBJ1-2	TRBV2	NA	NA	TGTGCCAGCAAGGACAGCCTCTCCCCCGGGGTAGGCTACAACTTC	CASKDSLSPGVGYNF
TRBJ1-1	TRBV28	NA	NA	TGTGCCAGCAGTTTTTTAACAGTAGAAGCTTTCTTT	CASSFLTVEAFF
TRBJ2-6	TRBV7-6	NA	NA	TGTGCCAGCAGCTCGCAGGCCTCTGGGGCCAACGTCCTGACTTTC	CASSSQASGANVLTF
TRBJ1-5	TRBV12-3/TRBV12-4	many	NA	TGTGCCAGCAGTTTTCTAGGGGGAAGAGGCAATCAGCCCCAGCATTTT	CASSFLGGRGNQPQHF
TRBJ2-1	TRBV7-8	many	TRBD2	TGTGCCAGCAGCCCCCCTGCTAGCGGGAGCTACAATGAGCAGTTCTTC	CASSPPASGSYNEQFF
TRBJ2-1	TRBV12-3/TRBV12-4	NA	NA	TGTGCCAGCAGCCGATCACAGGGTAACTACAATGAGCAGTTCTTC	CASSRSQGNYNEQFF
TRBJ1-1	TRBV14	few	NA	TGTGCCAGCAGCCAAGAATTGGGAAGGAACACTGAAGCTTTCTTT	CASSQELGRNTEAFF
TRBJ1-2	TRBV7-1	NA	TRBD1	TGTGCCAGCAGCAAGCAGGGGGCGAACTATGGCTACACCTTC	CASSKQGANYGYTF
TRBJ2-1	TRBV11-2	NA	TRBD2	TGTGCCAGCAGCTTAGGAAGTAGCGGGGGGGATGAGCAGTTCTTC	CASSLGSSGGDEQFF
TRBJ2-1	TRBV20-1	NA	TRBD2	TGCAGTGCTAGCCCTAGGAGCGGGGCCATCCTCGGGCAGTTCTTC	CSASPRSGAILGQFF
TRBJ1-2	TRBV7-6	NA	NA	TGTGCCAGCAGCTTAACAGAAACTAACTATGGCTACACCTTC	CASSLTETNYGYTF
TRBJ2-2	TRBV28	NA	TRBD2	TGTGCCAGCAGCCTCGGACTAGCGGGCCACACCGGGGAGCTGTTTTTT	CASSLGLAGHTGELFF
TRBJ2-1	TRBV15	NA	NA	TGTGCCACCAGCAGGGTTTTACAGTTTGAGCAGTTCTTC	CATSRVLQFEQFF